Below are 20 T cell receptor beta chains sequenced from a single sample in a study of long-term antiretroviral therapy in people with HIV (dated 2022 in TCRdb). The immunoSEQ hsTCRB v3.0 assay was used at survey level resolution for TRB variable region sequencing. The immuneACCESS repertoire file appears here via TCRdb, limited to in-frame rearrangements. These files lack a portion of the clones; in checked studies, under half of the deficit traces to unresolved V genes, and the cause of the others is not known. Within this sample are 34,000 or so clones, with 65% to 90% of them counted one time only. In total, the top ten clones hold almost 4.5% of the sample. Sequencing used unsorted PBMCs, obtained around 3.3 years after starting antiretroviral therapy. All receptors derive from a man aged 18-30 years with HIV.

For the CDR3, the DNA is TGTGCCAGCAGTTACTCCGCAGGGAAATATAATTCACCCCTCCACTTT. Protein: CASSYSAGKYNSPLHF. The chain uses TRBV6-5 and TRBJ1-6; tentative D call: TRBD1 (5 bases). V lost 0 bases and J 4 bases, leaving 10 bases between the germline ends. The germline V gene has CDR1 MNHEY and CDR2 SVGAGI. This CDR3 spans 16 amino acids.

This clone was detected once. The V gene is TRBV10-3, the J gene TRBJ2-3; 16 positions agree with TRBD2. V was pared by 5 bases and J by 2 bases, with 4 bases of the junction left unmatched. Germline values: CDR1 ENHRY, CDR2 SYGVKD. There are 17 residues in the CDR3. The DNA of the CDR3 is TGTGCCATCAGTCCGGGACTAGCGGGGGGGTTCACAGATACGCAGTATTTT. The encoded protein is CAISPGLAGGFTDTQYF.

A few counts support this clone. The chain recombines TRBV7-6 with TRBJ2-7, with D unclear. Germline assignment: CDR1 SGHVS and CDR2 FNYEAQ. The V gene lost 4 bases and the J gene lost 0 bases, with 13 bases spanning the gap. The CDR3 runs 15 residues. The CDR3 coding sequence is TGTGCCAGCAGCTGGGGTTCGGATAGCTCCTACGAGCAGTACTTC. This codes for CASSWGSDSSYEQYF.

This CDR3 is CASSQDRQGRGRAEAFF. CDR3 nucleotide sequence: TGCGCCAGCAGCCAAGATCGTCAGGGGAGGGGGCGAGCTGAAGCTTTCTTT. V gene TRBV4-3 combines with J gene TRBJ1-1, with 7 bases fitting TRBD1. V shed 0 bases and J 6 bases; nucleotides not matched to a gene: 13. Germline lookup yields CDR1 LGHNA and CDR2 YSLEER. The CDR3 is 17 residues long.

This chain uses TRBV9 with TRBJ2-7; 7 bases fit TRBD2. V lost 0 bases, J lost 2 bases, and 5 bases stayed unmatched. The CDR3 is 15 amino acids. Germline CDR1 is SGDLS and CDR2 is YYNGEE. In DNA, the CDR3 is TGTGCCAGCAGCGTAGGGCAGGGAGGGACCTACGAGCAGTACTTC. Translating it yields CASSVGQGGTYEQYF.

The V call is TRBV2, the J call TRBJ2-5; D unresolved. The CDR3 extends over 13 amino acids. V was pared by 2 bases and J by 9 bases, with 13 bases between. Germline assignment: CDR1 SNHLY and CDR2 FYNNEI. CDR3 nucleotide sequence: TGTGCCAGCAGTGAAAAGTGGGGTTGGGCCCAGTACTTC. This codes for CASSEKWGWAQYF.

The chain has TRBV30 and TRBJ1-1, with TRBD1 as a possible D gene (5 bases). The germline V gene encodes CDR1 GTSNPN and CDR2 SVGIG (reference sequence). The V and J ends lost 3 bases and 3 bases respectively, with 20 bases between them. The CDR3 contains 16 residues. The CDR3 DNA reads TGTGCCTGGAGCCCCTCGTCGGGGACTTCGGACACTGAAGCTTTCTTT. Translated: CAWSPSSGTSDTEAFF.

This clone was detected a few times. J is TRBJ1-2 and V is TRBV2; TRBD1 is a possible D gene (6 bases). Germline values: CDR1 SNHLY, CDR2 FYNNEI. V was cut by 6 bases and J by 6 bases, with 20 bases left in between. This CDR3 region has 15 residues. CDR3: CASRGAGRARDGYTF. DNA of the CDR3: TGTGCCAGCAGGGGGGCTGGACGGGCCCGGGATGGCTACACCTTC.

This clone appeared once. This chain's CDR3 is CASSPTGIHEQYF. CDR3 coding DNA: TGTGCCAGCAGCCCGACAGGGATCCACGAGCAGTACTTC. V gene TRBV7-9 combines with J gene TRBJ2-7, with 7 bases lining up with TRBD1. V dropped 5 bases and J dropped 5; count of bases not matched to a gene: 6. The CDR3 is 13 residues long. Germline V lookup: CDR1 SEHNR, CDR2 FQNEAQ (reference sequence).

J is TRBJ2-2 and V is TRBV18, with D uncertain. Germline loops: CDR1 KGHSH, CDR2 LQKENI. With 3 bases removed from V and 0 bases from J, the gap between germline ends came to 11 bases. CDR3 length equals 16 residues. This CDR3 is CASSPGDLANTGELFF. DNA for the CDR3: TGTGCCAGCTCACCGGGCGATCTCGCGAACACCGGGGAGCTGTTTTTT.

In this sample, this clone turned up once. The rearrangement uses TRBV10-3 and TRBJ2-7; D is uncertain. This CDR3 is 11 amino acids long. Germline V CDR1 and CDR2: ENHRY, SYGVKD. V gave up 3 bases and J gave up 3 bases, with 3 bases separating them. CDR3 amino acids: CAISDIYEQYF. DNA of the CDR3: TGTGCCATCAGTGATATCTACGAGCAGTACTTC.

The chain recombines TRBV29-1 with TRBJ1-2; maybe TRBD1 (5 bases). CDR3 length: 11 residues. Germline CDR1 reads SQVTM; CDR2 reads ANQGSEA. V was cut by 4 bases and J by 7 bases, with 10 bases left in between. The CDR3 region is CSVGRASGYTF. CDR3 nucleotide sequence: TGCAGCGTTGGCAGGGCAAGTGGCTACACCTTC.

This chain joins TRBV7-7 and TRBJ2-1, with 11 bases lining up with TRBD1. Germline V lookup: CDR1 SSHAT, CDR2 FNYEAQ (reference sequence). This CDR3 contains 17 residues. After removal of 0 bases from V and 6 bases from J, the junction contained 7 bases not matched to a gene. The DNA for the CDR3 is TGTGCCAGCAGCTTAGCTTCGCCCGGGACAGGGGGCAATGAGCAGTTCTTC. Translating it yields CASSLASPGTGGNEQFF.

The chain recombines TRBV25-1 with TRBJ2-7, with 9 bases matching TRBD1. The junction had 4 bases not matched to a gene; V was cut back by 5 bases and J by 2 bases. This CDR3 has 14 residues. The germline CDR1 and CDR2 sequences are MGHDK and SYGVNS. The CDR3 protein is CASSTGGRPYEQYF. The CDR3 nucleotides are TGTGCCAGCAGTACAGGGGGCAGACCCTACGAGCAGTACTTC.

The V and J genes are TRBV5-4 and TRBJ2-6, with D unclear. This CDR3 comprises 18 residues. Germline-derived CDR1 and CDR2 are SGHNT and YYREEE (reference sequence). V lost 1 base and J 0 bases, leaving 14 bases between the germline ends. CDR3 DNA: TGTGCCAGCAGCTTGTCTCAGCATCAGAGCTCTGGGGCCAACGTCCTGACTTTC. Encoded protein: CASSLSQHQSSGANVLTF.

This chain uses TRBV6-5 with TRBJ2-1, with TRBD2 matching 7 bases. With 6 bases clipped from V and 3 bases from J, the junction kept 8 bases outside the gene matches. There are 15 residues in the CDR3. CDR1 and CDR2 (germline): MNHEY, SVGAGI. As DNA, the CDR3 is TGTGCCAGCAGCCCAAGCGGGGCTGTCTACAATGAGCAGTTCTTC. Protein sequence: CASSPSGAVYNEQFF.

V gene TRBV18 combines with J gene TRBJ2-3, with 8 positions matching TRBD1. V was clipped by 2 bases and J by 5 bases; unmatched bases: 3. Looked up from germline, CDR1 is KGHSH and CDR2 is LQKENI. CDR3 size: 14 residues. In DNA, the CDR3 is TGTGCCAGCTCACCAAAAACAGGGGGAGATACGCAGTATTTT. It codes for CASSPKTGGDTQYF.

The V gene is TRBV10-3, the J gene TRBJ1-1; 7 nucleotides agree with TRBD1. The CDR3 totals 15 residues. The ends lost 3 bases at V and 1 base at J; junction bases unmatched: 5. CDR1 is ENHRY and CDR2 is SYGVKD in the germline V gene. DNA of the CDR3: TGTGCCATCAGTGAACCGGGGACAGAGAACACTGAAGCTTTCTTT. Translating it yields CAISEPGTENTEAFF.

This clone has only a few counts. The rearrangement uses TRBV7-9 and TRBJ1-2, with D hard to call. CDR1 is SEHNR, CDR2 FQNEAQ, per germline (reference sequence). Between the trimmed V and J ends, which lost 7 bases and 6 bases, there was a span of 15 bases. The length of the CDR3 is 13 residues. The CDR3 nucleotides read TGTGCCAGCATGCAAATTTCGGTGGATGGCTACACCTTC. The encoded protein is CASMQISVDGYTF.

This clone was seen once. V and J are TRBV2 and TRBJ1-5; no clear D. The V and J ends lost 1 base and 6 bases respectively, with 13 bases between them. Germline V gene sequence: CDR1 SNHLY, CDR2 FYNNEI. The CDR3 has 15 amino acids. This chain's CDR3 is CASSEGRAVLQPQHF. As DNA, the CDR3 is TGTGCCAGCAGTGAAGGTAGGGCGGTCCTTCAGCCCCAGCATTTT.